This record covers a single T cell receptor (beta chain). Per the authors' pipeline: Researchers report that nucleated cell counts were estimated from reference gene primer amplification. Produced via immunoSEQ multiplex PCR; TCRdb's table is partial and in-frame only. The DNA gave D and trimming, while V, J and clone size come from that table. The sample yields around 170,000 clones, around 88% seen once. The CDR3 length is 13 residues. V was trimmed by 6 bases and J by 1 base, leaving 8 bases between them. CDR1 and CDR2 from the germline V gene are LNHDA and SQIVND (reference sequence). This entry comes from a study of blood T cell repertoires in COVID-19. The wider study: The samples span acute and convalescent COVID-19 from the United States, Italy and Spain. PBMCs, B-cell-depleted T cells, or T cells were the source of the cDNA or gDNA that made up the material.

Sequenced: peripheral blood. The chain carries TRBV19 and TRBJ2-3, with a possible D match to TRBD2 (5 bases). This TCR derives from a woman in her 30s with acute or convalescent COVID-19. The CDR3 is CASRLVGTDTQYF. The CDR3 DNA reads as TGTGCCAGTAGACTAGTAGGCACAGATACGCAGTATTTT.